This paragraph covers one T cell receptor beta chain sequence. Its recognized antigen is unknown. The record has no base qualities; no much larger clone is one base away. Taken from cysteine to phenylalanine, the CDR3 has 13 residues. The read is trimmed to its CDR3 DNA, 39 bases read in frame from base 1. This sample stems from a study of T cell responses to AZD1222 COVID-19 vaccine (dated by TCRdb to the early 2020s). Context from the whole study: A total of 230 to 250 trial participants underwent TCR sequencing, of whom 207 received two doses of AZD1222 and about 25 received two doses of the MenACWY control vaccine. Enrollment into the trials was organized by age into subgroups of 18-55, 56-69 and 70-plus years, and those subgroups contained around 150, 28 and 57 TCR-sequenced participants, respectively.

This sample's time point label indicates: about 28 days (+/-7) after the second vaccine dose. AZD1222 recipients given second doses at about 4 weeks or at about 12 weeks were pooled, since spike-specific TCR depth and breadth were not found to differ between the two schedules. The vaccinee samples were drawn from two UK trials, COV001 and COV002, one of which was a single-blind randomized controlled phase 2/3 trial testing AZD1222 (ChAdOx1 nCoV-19) in healthy adults. For TCRbeta chain sequencing, PBMC samples from trial participants were taken at day 0 and at day 28 after the second dose. Beyond this particular receptor, the publication reports: Conclusions about previously exposed vaccinees were limited because only six or seven AZD1222 recipients were SARS-CoV-2 seropositive at baseline. Spike-specific TCR breadth and depth rose significantly after two AZD1222 doses compared with day 0 and with MenACWY recipients. The 56-69-year group was small, and its depth increase did not reach significance, likely because of low power. Because no samples from the day 14 peak response were available, repertoires could be characterized only after the peak T cell response. Epitopes outside the regions mutated in the B.1.351 and B.1.1.7 variants were reportedly recognized by nearly half of the unique spike-specific TCRs. The whole spike protein was spanned by vaccine-associated CD4 TCRs, and dominant responses were seen in regions 160-218 and 743-854. Most participants were white British and females outnumbered males, and the authors suggested that clonal diversity may have been underestimated.

The CDR3 regions of human TCRbeta chains were analyzed by immunosequencing. From the authors' description of their analysis: TCRs in the repertoires were compared against a reference library of SARS-CoV-2-specific TCRs that had been generated with the MIRA antigen-specificity platform. Breadth was defined as the fraction of unique TCRs that were SARS-CoV-2-associated, and depth was defined as the fraction of total T cells that were SARS-CoV-2-associated. Using the MIRA data, every spike-specific TCR was mapped to the spike region that the TCR reacted to and assigned to either a CD4 or a CD8 class. Log10-transformed breadth and depth values were compared by one-way ANOVA with Sidak's multiple comparisons tests. Imported from immuneACCESS, the table was reduced by TCRdb to in-frame sequences with V and J called. These copies leave out some clones; in studies compared against another copy, an unresolved V gene accounts for under half, and the cause of the remainder is not known. V, J and clone size derive from that table, while D and trimming were established from the DNA sequence. In this sample the table shows 250,000 to 300,000 clones, almost 95% of which occur a single time. Clones ranked in the top ten supply about 0.5% of the sample.

This sequence uses TRBV21-1 and TRBJ1-1. TRBV21-1 is tagged as a pseudogene. This clonotype originated in an adult who received the AZD1222 COVID-19 vaccine. This material consisted of peripheral blood, taken 28 days after the second AZD1222 dose. The CDR3 corresponds to CASSKDGIAEAFF. The nucleotide sequence is given as TGTGCCAGCAGCAAAGATGGGATCGCTGAAGCTTTCTTT.